This TCR beta chain is drawn from a study of T cells expressing NK-cell markers. About the study: It was sorted CD3+CD56-NKG2C+, CD3+CD56+NKG2C- and CD3+CD56+NKG2C+ T cells that provided the TCR beta repertoires. HCMV seropositivity marked seven of the eight sequenced donors; one was seronegative.

The cDNA for TCR beta came from 5'RACE template switching with UMIs. TCRdb re-called the 5' RACE reads and shows each CDR3 protein once, DNA omitted. This listing includes about 140,000 distinct CDR3 sequences. Looked up from germline, CDR1 is LNHDA and CDR2 is SQIVND (reference sequence). There are 15 residues in the CDR3. Material for sequencing was blood T cells: a sorted CD56 or NKG2C T cell subset, CD4+ or CD8+ T cells, or bulk PBMC T cells (not recorded which). The clonotype comes from a man between 18 and 35 years old in good health. The chain links TRBV19 to TRBJ2-7; TCRdb picks TRBD1, but there is no DNA to check that call. CDR3 region: CASSWGQGATNEQYF.